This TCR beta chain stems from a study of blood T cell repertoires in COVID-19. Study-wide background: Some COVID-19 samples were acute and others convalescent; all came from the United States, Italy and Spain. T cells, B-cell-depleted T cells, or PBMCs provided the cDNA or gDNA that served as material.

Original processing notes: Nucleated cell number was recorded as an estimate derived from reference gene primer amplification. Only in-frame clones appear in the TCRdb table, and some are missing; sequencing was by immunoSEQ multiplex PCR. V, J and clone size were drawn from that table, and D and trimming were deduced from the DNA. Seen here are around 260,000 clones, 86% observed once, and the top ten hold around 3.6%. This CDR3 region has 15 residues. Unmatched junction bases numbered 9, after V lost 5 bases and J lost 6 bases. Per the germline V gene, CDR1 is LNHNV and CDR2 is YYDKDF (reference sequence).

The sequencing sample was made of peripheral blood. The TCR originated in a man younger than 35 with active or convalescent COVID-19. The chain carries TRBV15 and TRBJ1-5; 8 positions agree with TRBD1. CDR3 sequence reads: CATSGDRGEGQPQHF. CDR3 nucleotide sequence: TGTGCCACCAGCGGCGACAGGGGAGAGGGTCAGCCCCAGCATTTT.